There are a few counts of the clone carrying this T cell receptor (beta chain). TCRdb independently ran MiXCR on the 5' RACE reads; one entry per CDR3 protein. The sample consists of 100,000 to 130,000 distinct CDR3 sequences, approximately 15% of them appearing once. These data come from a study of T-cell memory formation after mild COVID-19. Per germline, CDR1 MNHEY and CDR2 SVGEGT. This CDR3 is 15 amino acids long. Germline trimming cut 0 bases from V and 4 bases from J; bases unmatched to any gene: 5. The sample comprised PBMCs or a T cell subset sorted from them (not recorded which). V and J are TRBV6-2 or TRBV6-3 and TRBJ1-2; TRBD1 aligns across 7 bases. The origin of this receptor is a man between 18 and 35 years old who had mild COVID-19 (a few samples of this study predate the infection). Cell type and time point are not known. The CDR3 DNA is TGTGCCAGCAGTTACTCGAAAGGGACAGCCTATGGCTACACCTTC. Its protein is CASSYSKGTAYGYTF.